The rows below give T cell receptor beta chains drawn from one sample of a study of blood T cell repertoires in COVID-19. Clones were read by immunoSEQ multiplex PCR, and TCRdb kept only the in-frame ones, dropping some. The sample lists about 200,000 clones; roughly 90% were seen once. Sequenced sample: PBMCs or T cells enriched from blood (not recorded which). All receptors come from a woman under 30 who had recovered from COVID-19. CDR3s include the opening cysteine and the closing phenylalanine or tryptophan.

TRBV5-4	TRBJ2-5	CATSAAGRETQYF
TRBV7-2	TRBJ2-5	CASSLGTSGGAGETQYF
TRBV15	TRBJ2-3	CATSSGTAISTDTQYF
TRBV27	TRBJ2-3	CASSTGGTDTQYF
TRBV18	TRBJ2-3	CASSPQVAGEGTQYF
TRBV7-9	TRBJ1-2	CASSFGGADYGYTF
TRBV28	TRBJ1-6	CASSLTQGTSNSPLHF
TRBV5-1	TRBJ1-2	CASSSPEDIRDNYGYTF
TRBV30	TRBJ1-1	CAWSVTGTGVQAFF
TRBV7-2	TRBJ2-7	CASSLTGFSHYEQYF
TRBV7-9	TRBJ2-5	CASSWDPSGGQETQYF
TRBV19	TRBJ1-5	CASSGQGRQPQHF
TRBV11-3	TRBJ2-1	CASSWGLEGDEQFF
TRBV19	TRBJ1-5	CASSTGWDQPQHF
TRBV5-1	TRBJ2-3	CASSLTGGISTDTQYF
TRBV7-3	TRBJ1-1	CASSLEANTEAFF
TRBV18	TRBJ2-1	CASSPVAGANNEQFF
TRBV27	TRBJ1-2	CASSPNPRGNTGYTF
TRBV18	TRBJ2-3	CASSPELLDTQYF
TRBV4-1	TRBJ2-7	CASSQSPNLGQGRKDYEQYF
TRBV6-5	TRBJ1-1	CASSYAYRPYEAFF
TRBV2	TRBJ2-5	CASSRDRDETQYF
TRBV7-6	TRBJ1-1	CASSLVLGQEVVFF
TRBV19	TRBJ2-3	CASSIFQGDTQYF
TRBV19	TRBJ2-1	CATSRTPLRGDEQFF
TRBV10-1	TRBJ1-4	CASSQQGTNEKLFF
TRBV19	TRBJ1-6	CASTRGDRSSYNSPLHF
TRBV9	TRBJ1-1	CASSVVGQNTEAFF
TRBV7-9	TRBJ2-2	CASSFSSGNGELFF
TRBV7-9	TRBJ2-5	CASSLDRDRRRETQYF
TRBV7-9	TRBJ1-3	CASRPGTAPSLGNTIYF
TRBV2	TRBJ1-6	CASSGKTDRTNSPLHF
TRBV4-1	TRBJ1-3	CASSQEDFSGNTIYF
TRBV19	TRBJ1-1	CAAGTGNTEAFF
TRBV27	TRBJ2-4	CASSPRTSTPYVKNIQYF
TRBV19	TRBJ1-1	CASIRRGSDTEAFF
TRBV6-5	TRBJ1-6	CASSPGTGYSPLHF
TRBV10-3	TRBJ2-7	CAIRKTDSTYEQYF
TRBV19	TRBJ1-5	CASSSTGIRQPQHF
TRBV18	TRBJ1-3	CASSTRGGAGNTIYF
TRBV24-1	TRBJ1-3	CATREGSGNTIYF
TRBV7-9	TRBJ1-3	CASSNGVNTIYF
TRBV6-5	TRBJ2-7	CASSFQTTGTGEQYF
TRBV7-2	TRBJ1-6	CASSREQGNHSPLHF
TRBV19	TRBJ2-1	CASSPRVAGAMSSYNEQFF
TRBV27	TRBJ2-3	CASSPPRTSGGPRITDTQYF
TRBV7-9	TRBJ2-3	CASTLAENTQYF
TRBV30	TRBJ1-1	CAWSVQSNTEAFF
TRBV5-1	TRBJ1-1	CASSQGGNTEAFF
TRBV3-1/TRBV3-2	TRBJ1-3	CASSYSTGNTIYF
TRBV15	TRBJ1-4	CATSRQGWEKLFF
TRBV15	TRBJ2-7	CATSTRGGTGGAYEQYF
TRBV27	TRBJ1-5	CASSPGQGNQPQHF
TRBV27	TRBJ2-1	CASSFDIGSSYNEQFF
TRBV12-5	TRBJ2-5	CASGLSPSGGAVETQYF
TRBV5-4	TRBJ1-1	CASSLGEREERAFF
TRBV4-2	TRBJ2-2	CASSQDVIAGPTGELFF
TRBV28	TRBJ1-6	CASKRREPPLHF
TRBV4-2	TRBJ1-2	CASSQDHMGTSNYGYTF